These 18 T cell receptor beta chains came from one sample sequenced in a study of spatial heterogeneity in lung cancer. Time point indicated: sample taken at primary tumor resection. Unsorted whole RNA of tumor, nontumor lung or frozen PBMC was sequenced. From the 5' RACE reads, TCRdb called clonotypes with MiXCR, one entry per CDR3 protein. The data show 50,000 to 65,000 distinct CDR3 sequences, less than 10% seen once. The sequencing used PBMCs, collected at surgery. The receptors originated from a female donor with early-stage non-small cell lung cancer.

This clonotype was detected a few times. The chain combines TRBV9 with TRBJ2-2, with D perhaps matching TRBD1 (6 bases). CDR3 length: 15 amino acids. With 3 bases removed from V and 5 bases from J, the gap between germline ends came to 14 bases. CDR1 and CDR2 from the germline V gene are SGDLS and YYNGEE. The CDR3 reads CASSEYGGATGELFF. DNA for the CDR3: TGTGCCAGCAGCGAGTATGGGGGCGCAACCGGGGAGCTGTTTTTT.

The V call is TRBV5-4, the J call TRBJ1-1, with D possibly being TRBD1 (6 bases). Trimming stripped 4 bases from V and 4 bases from J, with 11 bases between. The CDR3 extends over 13 amino acids. Germline loops: CDR1 SGHNT, CDR2 YYREEE (reference sequence). In DNA form, the CDR3 reads TGTGCCAGCAGCGCGACAGGCGTCACTGAAGCTTTCTTT. It is translated as CASSATGVTEAFF.

This clonotype was picked up one time. The gene calls are TRBV9 and TRBJ2-7; D possibly corresponds to TRBD1 (6 bases). V was pared by 4 bases and J by 3 bases, with 14 bases between. This CDR3 is 14 amino acids long. Looked up from germline, CDR1 is SGDLS and CDR2 is YYNGEE. The CDR3 here is CASSPRDTLYEQYF. CDR3 bases: TGTGCCAGCAGCCCCCGGGACACTCTCTACGAGCAGTACTTC.

This clonotype was found many times. This chain uses TRBV5-1 with TRBJ2-7, with TRBD2 matching 14 bases. This CDR3 has 18 amino acids. Per the germline V gene, CDR1 is SGHRS and CDR2 is YFSETQ. The trim removed 0 bases at V and 5 bases at J, leaving 10 bases unmatched. The CDR3 loop reads CASSLAGQPGLAGDEQYF. The CDR3 DNA reads TGCGCCAGCAGCTTGGCCGGGCAGCCGGGACTAGCGGGAGACGAGCAGTACTTC. Using reference TRBV5-1 and TRBJ2-7 for the parts outside the CDR3, the full variable domain is KAGVTQTPRYLIKTRGQQVTLSCSPISGHRSVSWYQQTPGQGLQFLFEYFSETQRNKGNFPGRFSGRQFSNSRSEMNVSTLELGDSALYLCASSLAGQPGLAGDEQYFGPGTRLTVT.

A note on this clonotype: Since a much larger clone is just one base distant, this may be a read error. The chain joins TRBV28 to TRBJ2-1; 8 bases are a match to TRBD1. The junction had 15 bases not matched to a gene; V was cut back by 7 bases and J by 7 bases. CDR1 and CDR2 (germline): MDHEN, SYDVKM. The CDR3 extends over 16 amino acids. This chain's CDR3 is CASKTLGARQGNEQFF. Here the CDR3 DNA reads TGTGCCAGCAAGACACTCGGCGCGAGACAGGGGAATGAGCAGTTCTTC.

At least ten counts were recorded for this clonotype. The V gene is TRBV6-6, the J gene TRBJ2-7; 9 bases line up with TRBD1. The length of the CDR3 is 15 residues. V gave up 6 bases and J gave up 0 bases; unmatched junction bases: 6. Germline-derived CDR1 and CDR2 are MNHNY and SVGAGI (reference sequence). This CDR3 reads CASRNTGGASYEQYV. CDR3 DNA sequence: TGTGCCAGCAGAAATACAGGGGGCGCCTCCTACGAGCAGTACGTC.

The table lists this clonotype with many counts. The V gene is TRBV7-3, the J gene TRBJ2-3, with 9 bases lining up with TRBD1. The CDR3 is made up of 15 amino acids. CDR1 SGHTA and CDR2 FQGTGA come from the germline V gene. Trimming removed 2 bases from V and 5 bases from J; junction bases left unmatched: 5. This CDR3 is CASSLETGGQDTQYF. CDR3 nucleotides: TGTGCCAGCAGCTTAGAGACAGGGGGACAAGATACGCAGTATTTT.

This clonotype appeared many times. V and J are TRBV12-3 or TRBV12-4 and TRBJ2-7; D gene ambiguous. CDR3 length equals 11 residues. V was shortened by 8 bases and J by 4 bases, with 9 bases between the two germline ends. Written as DNA, the CDR3 is TGTGCCAGCTCAACGGCTTACGAGCAGTACGTC. This sequence encodes CASSTAYEQYV.

This clonotype was detected ten times or more. V usage is TRBV4-1 and J usage is TRBJ2-7; D gene unclear. The germline gives CDR1 MGHRA, CDR2 YSYEKL. The CDR3 is 14 amino acids. With 1 base removed from V and 6 bases from J, the gap between germline ends came to 13 bases. CDR3: CASSQVSIRCEQYV. The CDR3 DNA reads TGCGCCAGCAGCCAAGTCTCCATCCGTTGCGAGCAGTACGTC.

This clonotype was observed a handful of times. The rearrangement links TRBV12-3 or TRBV12-4 to TRBJ1-4; no clear D. The CDR3 sequence is 16 residues long. V lost 4 bases and J lost 1, with 13 bases in between. In nucleotides, the CDR3 is TGTGCCAGCAGTTCGACCGGGCTTTTAACTAATGAAAAACTGTTTTTT. This sequence encodes CASSSTGLLTNEKLFF.

This clonotype came up once. The chain uses TRBV7-9 and TRBJ1-1; no clear D gene. V was cut by 0 bases and J by 3 bases, with 11 bases left in between. Germline values: CDR1 SEHNR, CDR2 FQNEAQ (reference sequence). The CDR3 has 15 amino acids. CDR3 coding DNA: TGTGCCAGCAGCTTAGCTGTCGGGGTAGACACTGAAGCTTTCTTT. Protein sequence: CASSLAVGVDTEAFF.

This clonotype was seen repeatedly, ten times or more. This chain joins TRBV5-1 and TRBJ2-1, with 9 bases identical to TRBD2. The trim removed 2 bases at V and 3 bases at J, leaving 3 bases unmatched. Per the germline V gene, CDR1 is SGHRS and CDR2 is YFSETQ. The CDR3 is 15 amino acids. CDR3 loop: CASSLGSGGYNEQFF. In DNA form, the CDR3 reads TGCGCCAGCAGCTTAGGTAGCGGGGGCTACAATGAGCAGTTCTTC.

The chain couples TRBV28 to TRBJ2-6; 9 bases fit TRBD1. Germline-derived CDR1 and CDR2 are MDHEN and SYDVKM. The V and J ends lost 6 bases and 0 bases, in that order; junction bases with no gene match: 12. This CDR3 contains 19 residues. The CDR3 here is CASSSPPGQGPSGANVLTF. CDR3 bases: TGTGCCAGCAGCTCTCCACCGGGACAGGGACCCTCTGGGGCCAACGTCCTGACTTTC.

This clonotype was found a few times. This chain connects TRBV11-2 to TRBJ1-1, with unresolved D. There are 16 residues in the CDR3. The V end lost 3 bases, the J end lost 0 bases, and 14 bases lay between the germline ends. From germline, CDR1 is SGHAT and CDR2 FQNNGV. CDR3 sequence: CASSFDPTALNTEAFF. CDR3 DNA sequence: TGTGCCAGCAGCTTCGATCCCACAGCTTTGAACACTGAAGCTTTCTTT.

This sequence joins TRBV4-1 and TRBJ2-3, with TRBD1 matching 8 bases. Germline CDR1 MGHRA, CDR2 YSYEKL. This CDR3 spans 21 amino acids. J lost 4 bases, V lost 0 bases, and 21 bases had no gene match. CDR3 sequence reads: CASSQDLQGAGVGLGPDTQYF. The CDR3, as DNA: TGCGCCAGCAGCCAAGATCTCCAGGGGGCAGGGGTTGGACTGGGCCCAGATACGCAGTATTTT.

The chain employs TRBV11-1 and TRBJ2-7; possibly TRBD2 for D (6 bases). With 7 bases removed from V and 2 bases from J, the gap between germline ends came to 15 bases. The CDR3 has 14 amino acids. Germline-derived CDR1 and CDR2 are SGHAT and FQDESV (reference sequence). CDR3 amino acids: CASTRGGRTYEQYV. CDR3 nucleotides: TGTGCCAGCACCCGGGGAGGTCGGACCTACGAGCAGTACGTC.

This clonotype came up many times. The J gene is TRBJ1-5, the V gene TRBV28; tentative D call: TRBD1 (5 bases). The CDR3 loop spans 14 amino acids. The V gene lost 7 bases and the J gene lost 6 bases, with 16 bases spanning the gap. The V gene's germline CDR1 is MDHEN and CDR2 SYDVKM. The CDR3 loop is CASTAGLAGQPQHF. CDR3 DNA: TGTGCCAGCACCGCGGGACTTGCAGGTCAGCCCCAGCATTTT.

This clonotype was counted a few times. This chain joins TRBV6-5 and TRBJ1-1, with D tentatively TRBD1 (6 bases). CDR3 length: 17 residues. CDR1 is MNHEY and CDR2 is SVGAGI in the germline V gene. V was shortened by 0 bases and J by 2 bases, with 16 bases between the two germline ends. The CDR3 DNA reads TGTGCCAGCAGTTACTCGTTAGTAGGACAGACCAACACTGAAGCTTTCTTT. Protein product: CASSYSLVGQTNTEAFF.